The 30 T cell receptor beta chains given below trace back to one sample, sequenced in a study of shared clonotypes between healthy human individuals. Naive CD8 isolation took CD45RO-negative cells positively selected for CCR7 and excluded terminally differentiated effector memory CD45RA+ cells. Repertoires were generated with immunoSEQ multiplex PCR, while TCRdb's copy carries only in-frame clones and drops some. In the table there are about 2 million clones, about 95% of which are singletons. Input material: naive CD8+ T cells sorted from blood. Every receptor here comes from a man in his late teens or twenties in good health.

In this sample, this clone turned up once. The J gene is TRBJ2-7, the V gene TRBV19; the D is unclear. V lost 5 bases, J lost 3 bases, and 14 bases lay in between. CDR1 and CDR2 from the germline V gene are LNHDA and SQIVND (reference sequence). CDR3 size: 14 residues. Written as DNA, the CDR3 is TGTGCCAGTAGTTTCCTAGGGAAAGACTACGAGCAGTACTTC. Its protein product is CASSFLGKDYEQYF.

The chain is built from TRBV7-9 and TRBJ2-3; 8 bases fit TRBD1. This CDR3 region has 15 residues. V was pared by 7 bases and J by 0 bases, with 6 bases of the junction left unmatched. Germline assignment: CDR1 SEHNR and CDR2 FQNEAQ (reference sequence). The CDR3 nucleotides read TGTGCCAGCATACGACGGGACAGGAGCACAGATACGCAGTATTTT. It codes for CASIRRDRSTDTQYF.

This clone was counted once. At one end, the junction sequence differs from germline, possibly due to a read error. This sample also contains other DNA sequences that code for the same CDR3. J is TRBJ2-7 and V is TRBV4-3; 8 bases fit TRBD1. The CDR3 sequence is 16 residues long. Germline assignment: CDR1 LGHNA and CDR2 YSLEER. The CDR3 bases are TGCGCCAGCAGTCAAGATCGGCAGGGGGCCTCCTACGAGCAGTACTTC. This codes for CASSQDRQGASYEQYF.

A few counts support this clone. Other nucleotide sequences from this sample produce the same CDR3. V gene TRBV6-5 combines with J gene TRBJ2-7; 7 positions match TRBD1. CDR3 length: 14 residues. The ends lost 0 bases at V and 3 bases at J; junction bases unmatched: 2. Looked up from germline, CDR1 is MNHEY and CDR2 is SVGAGI. This chain's CDR3 is CASSYSGTDYEQYF. The CDR3, as DNA: TGTGCCAGCAGTTACTCGGGGACAGACTACGAGCAGTACTTC.

The rearrangement links TRBV27 to TRBJ2-7; perhaps TRBD1 as D (5 bases). The CDR3 sequence is 15 residues long. CDR1 is MNHEY, CDR2 SMNVEV, per germline (reference sequence). The germline V and J ends were trimmed by 5 bases and 0 bases, with 14 bases remaining between them. CDR3 DNA: TGTGCCAGCAGTCTTTATCGACAGTACTCCTACGAGCAGTACTTC. Amino acids: CASSLYRQYSYEQYF.

This chain links TRBV6-5 with TRBJ2-7; D remains unclear. Germline-derived CDR1 and CDR2 are MNHEY and SVGAGI. This CDR3 contains 14 residues. Trimming left V 2 bases short and J 2 bases short, with 10 bases between. The CDR3 DNA is TGTGCCAGCAGTTACGAGGCCCCCCCCTACGAGCAGTACTTC. It is translated as CASSYEAPPYEQYF.

The genes are TRBV7-6 and TRBJ1-1; 8 bases are a match to TRBD1. The CDR3 is 15 residues long. Germline values: CDR1 SGHVS, CDR2 FNYEAQ. The junction had 8 bases not matched to a gene; V was cut back by 5 bases and J by 3 bases. CDR3: CASSRGTGGDTEAFF. As DNA, the CDR3 is TGTGCCAGCAGCCGCGGTACAGGGGGGGACACTGAAGCTTTCTTT.

This clone was recorded a few times. The chain recombines TRBV2 with TRBJ1-2, with D possibly TRBD1 on 5 matching bases. The V end lost 9 bases, the J end lost 8 bases, and 7 bases lay between the germline ends. Germline V CDR1 and CDR2: SNHLY, FYNNEI. CDR3 length equals 9 residues. As DNA, the CDR3 is TGTGCCAGGACAGAAGGCTACACCTTC. It yields the protein CARTEGYTF.

The rearrangement joins TRBV4-3 to TRBJ1-2; D perhaps matches TRBD1 (6 bases). The germline V and J ends were trimmed by 3 bases and 3 bases, with 11 bases remaining between them. This CDR3 region has 14 residues. The germline V gene encodes CDR1 LGHNA and CDR2 YSLEER. CDR3 sequence: CASSQARGDYGYTF. As DNA, the CDR3 is TGCGCCAGCAGCCAGGCCAGGGGAGACTATGGCTACACCTTC.

The chain recombines TRBV27 with TRBJ2-5; D unresolved. Trimming cost V 5 bases and J 2 bases, with 18 bases left between them. The CDR3 runs 16 residues. CDR1 and CDR2 from the germline V gene are MNHEY and SMNVEV (reference sequence). The CDR3 DNA reads as TGTGCCAGCAGTCAAATTAGGACCGGTCTGCAAGAGACCCAGTACTTC. Its protein is CASSQIRTGLQETQYF.

The chain uses TRBV4-1 and TRBJ2-1; 12 nucleotides agree with TRBD2. The CDR3 has 16 residues. Germline CDR1 reads MGHRA; CDR2 reads YSYEKL. After removal of 3 bases from V and 7 bases from J, the junction contained 7 bases not matched to a gene. The chain's CDR3 is CASSHRLAGALNEQFF. In DNA, the CDR3 is TGCGCCAGCAGCCATCGACTAGCGGGGGCGTTGAATGAGCAGTTCTTC.

The V call is TRBV29-1, the J call TRBJ2-7, with D perhaps TRBD2 (5 bases). The CDR3 is 13 residues long. V was pared by 5 bases and J by 3 bases, with 14 bases between. The germline V gene encodes CDR1 SQVTM and CDR2 ANQGSEA. The CDR3 region is CSVTAPGFYEQYF. The CDR3 DNA sequence: TGCAGCGTTACAGCCCCGGGGTTCTACGAGCAGTACTTC.

The V gene is TRBV19, the J gene TRBJ2-7; the match to TRBD1 covers 9 bases. The germline V gene has CDR1 LNHDA and CDR2 SQIVND (reference sequence). The CDR3 sequence is 14 residues long. Losses at the gene ends were 4 bases for V and 5 bases for J; bases not matched to a gene: 6. CDR3 nucleotide sequence: TGTGCCAGTAGTAGGGCCGGGACAGGGAACGAGCAGTACTTC. It encodes CASSRAGTGNEQYF. The full variable domain, its missing parts supplied by reference TRBV19 and TRBJ2-7, is DGGITQSPKYLFRKEGQNVTLSCEQNLNHDAMYWYRQDPGQGLRLIYYSQIVNDFQKGDIAEGYSVSREKKESFPLTVTSAQKNPTAFYLCASSRAGTGNEQYFGPGTRLTVT.

The genes are TRBV27 and TRBJ2-3, with D unclear. CDR1 is MNHEY and CDR2 is SMNVEV in the germline V gene (reference sequence). Trimming took off 2 bases at V and 0 bases at J, with 9 bases between the two ends. The CDR3 runs to 15 residues. The CDR3 is CASSLLLTSTDTQYF. As DNA, the CDR3 is TGTGCCAGCAGTTTACTATTGACTAGCACAGATACGCAGTATTTT.

The chain uses TRBV4-1 and TRBJ2-3; D remains unclear. CDR1 is MGHRA, CDR2 YSYEKL, per germline. Trimming removed 5 bases at V and 6 bases at J, with 15 bases between. CDR3 length: 14 amino acids. CDR3 sequence: CASSTHPSSDTQYF. The CDR3 bases are TGCGCCAGCAGCACGCACCCGTCGTCGGATACGCAGTATTTT.

About this clone: At the DNA level, this CDR3 is encoded by other sequences in the same sample as well. This chain joins TRBV5-1 and TRBJ2-7; no clear D gene. V was cut by 2 bases and J by 0 bases, with 6 bases left in between. This CDR3 has 13 amino acids. The germline CDR1 and CDR2 sequences are SGHRS and YFSETQ. In nucleotides, the CDR3 is TGCGCCAGCAGCTTTGGAATCTCCTACGAGCAGTACTTC. Its translation: CASSFGISYEQYF.

The rearrangement links TRBV7-2 to TRBJ2-3; 12 bases align to TRBD2. The junction had 3 bases not matched to a gene; V was cut back by 3 bases and J by 5 bases. CDR1 is SGHTA, CDR2 FQGNSA, per germline. The CDR3 covers 15 residues. CDR3 sequence: CASSFMGLAGDTQYF. CDR3 DNA sequence: TGTGCCAGCAGCTTCATGGGACTAGCGGGAGATACGCAGTATTTT. The full variable domain, in which reference TRBV7-2 and TRBJ2-3 provide the parts outside the CDR3, is GAGVSQSPSNKVTEKGKDVELRCDPISGHTALYWYRQSLGQGLEFLIYFQGNSAPDKSGLPSDRFSAERTGGSVSTLTIQRTQQEDSAVYLCASSFMGLAGDTQYFGPGTRLTVL.

The chain has TRBV13 and TRBJ2-5, with TRBD2 matching 8 bases. Germline CDR1 is PRHDT and CDR2 is FYEKMQ (reference sequence). The CDR3 totals 13 residues. V trimming: 5 bases; J trimming: 3 bases; junction bases outside the gene matches: 2. The CDR3 region has the DNA TGTGCCAGCAGCCTTAGCGGGGAAGAGACCCAGTACTTC. It codes for CASSLSGEETQYF. Full variable domain (remainder filled in from reference TRBV13 and TRBJ2-5): AAGVIQSPRHLIKEKRETATLKCYPIPRHDTVYWYQQGPGQDPQFLISFYEKMQSDKGSIPDRFSAQQFSDYHSELNMSSLELGDSALYFCASSLSGEETQYFGPGTRLLVL.

V is TRBV27 and J is TRBJ2-3, with D tentatively TRBD2 (5 bases). Germline V gene data show CDR1 as MNHEY and CDR2 as SMNVEV (reference sequence). Trimming removed 2 bases from V and 0 bases from J, with 12 bases in between. The CDR3 contains 16 residues. CDR3 in DNA: TGTGCCAGCAGTTTACGGAGCGGCTATAGCACAGATACGCAGTATTTT. Its translation: CASSLRSGYSTDTQYF.

The chain has TRBV4-1 and TRBJ1-5; the D is unclear. From germline, CDR1 is MGHRA and CDR2 YSYEKL. This CDR3 region has 15 residues. V was shortened by 0 bases and J by 8 bases, with 14 bases between the two germline ends. CDR3 amino acids: CASSQDPGPQEPQHF. Written as DNA, the CDR3 is TGCGCCAGCAGCCAAGATCCGGGCCCTCAGGAGCCCCAGCATTTT.

The rearrangement links TRBV25-1 to TRBJ1-5, with a possible D match to TRBD1 (5 bases). This CDR3 region has 14 residues. V was shortened by 5 bases and J by 2 bases, with 10 bases between the two germline ends. Germline loops: CDR1 MGHDK, CDR2 SYGVNS. The CDR3 bases are TGTGCCAGCAGTCCCAGGGCCCGCAATCAGCCCCAGCATTTT. This sequence encodes CASSPRARNQPQHF. Full variable domain (rest looked up from reference TRBV25-1 and TRBJ1-5): EADIYQTPRYLVIGTGKKITLECSQTMGHDKMYWYQQDPGMELHLIHYSYGVNSTEKGDLSSESTVSRIRTEHFPLTLESARPSHTSQYLCASSPRARNQPQHFGDGTRLSIL.

V is TRBV7-9 and J is TRBJ2-2, with 9 bases that match TRBD1. Germline CDR1 and CDR2: SEHNR and FQNEAQ (reference sequence). The CDR3 extends over 14 amino acids. The ends lost 4 bases at V and 3 bases at J; junction bases unmatched: 0. This CDR3 reads CASSWTGDTGELFF. CDR3 sequence (DNA): TGTGCCAGCAGCTGGACAGGGGACACCGGGGAGCTGTTTTTT.

This chain uses TRBV5-4 with TRBJ2-1, with no clear D. V shed 2 bases and J shed 7 bases, with 10 bases lying between them. The CDR3 is 13 amino acids. Germline CDR1 reads SGHNT; CDR2 reads YYREEE (reference sequence). The chain's CDR3 is CASSFTLGNEQFF. The CDR3 DNA is TGTGCCAGCAGCTTTACGTTGGGGAATGAGCAGTTCTTC.

The chain is built from TRBV10-3 and TRBJ2-1; D uncertain. The germline V and J ends were trimmed by 10 bases and 1 base, with 11 bases remaining between them. The CDR3 loop spans 13 amino acids. The germline V gene has CDR1 ENHRY and CDR2 SYGVKD. CDR3 DNA: TGTGCCACCTTAGATTTTTCCTACAATGAGCAGTTCTTC. It encodes CATLDFSYNEQFF.

This clone was picked up one time. The CDR3 reads CASSFTGGPANYGYTF. DNA of the CDR3: TGTGCCAGCAGCTTCACAGGGGGCCCAGCTAACTATGGCTACACCTTC. This chain uses TRBV13 with TRBJ1-2, with 9 bases lining up with TRBD1. V lost 3 bases and J lost 0; bases outside the gene matches: 5. The length of the CDR3 is 16 residues. Germline V gene data show CDR1 as PRHDT and CDR2 as FYEKMQ (reference sequence).

The chain combines TRBV10-1 with TRBJ1-5, with 9 bases identical to TRBD1. Germline V gene lookup returns CDR1 WNHNN and CDR2 SYGVQD (reference sequence). This CDR3 region has 15 residues. J lost 7 bases, V lost 7 bases, and 11 bases had no gene match. In nucleotides, the CDR3 is TGCGCCAGCACCTTACAGGGGGCTTTCGAGCAGCCCCAGCATTTT. Residues: CASTLQGAFEQPQHF.

This sequence joins TRBV12-2 and TRBJ1-5. TRBV12-2 is listed as a pseudogene. The CDR3 length is 20 residues. The CDR3 bases are TGTGCAAGTCGCTTAGGACATGACTTCGGACGGAAGTTTAGCAATCAGCCCCAGCATTTT. Amino acid sequence: CASRLGHDFGRKFSNQPQHF.

The chain uses TRBV28 and TRBJ2-5; maybe TRBD1 (6 bases). The CDR3 is 14 amino acids. V shed 7 bases and J shed 1 base, with 13 bases lying between them. Germline-derived CDR1 and CDR2 are MDHEN and SYDVKM. In DNA, the CDR3 is TGTGCCAGCACCCTTGGACAGACCCAAGAGACCCAGTACTTC. Amino acid sequence: CASTLGQTQETQYF.

V gene TRBV7-9 combines with J gene TRBJ2-3; D not certain. Germline CDR1 reads SEHNR; CDR2 reads FQNEAQ (reference sequence). This CDR3 has 17 residues. V lost 5 bases and J 3 bases, leaving 21 bases between the germline ends. The CDR3 loop is CASSPPARLEKTDTQYF. The DNA for the CDR3 is TGTGCCAGCAGCCCCCCCGCGAGACTGGAGAAGACAGATACGCAGTATTTT.

The V gene is TRBV28, the J gene TRBJ2-7, with 12 positions matching TRBD2. Germline trimming cut 6 bases from V and 2 bases from J; bases unmatched to any gene: 8. The CDR3 is made up of 16 amino acids. CDR1 MDHEN and CDR2 SYDVKM come from the germline V gene. The chain's CDR3 is CASSNPRTSGTYEQYF. CDR3 DNA sequence: TGTGCCAGCAGCAACCCCCGGACTAGCGGGACCTACGAGCAGTACTTC.